This TCR beta chain derives from a study of human T cells and chemical hapten exposure. On the study more broadly: Each patch test put 0.01% DPC on the upper back, and results were read at 6 days.

Specified time point: patch test 2, 6 weeks after DPC sensitization. Treatment meaning: therapeutic diphenylcyclopropenone sensitization with weekly scalp DPC. The CDR3 has 16 residues. Germline loops: CDR1 SEHNR, CDR2 FQNEAQ (reference sequence). V was trimmed by 2 bases and J by 0 bases, leaving 10 bases between them. Using its own MiXCR run on the RACE reads, TCRdb lists one record per CDR3 protein. The table lists approximately 95,000 distinct CDR3 sequences, about 10% of them singletons. Study-wide results and caveats: Significantly greater numbers of large CDR3 similarity clusters came from expanded TCRs than from controls. Donors were affected by alopecia, so their immune reaction might vary from that of healthy individuals. After DPC sensitization, TCRs above 1 in 1000 frequency showed no change.

This clonotype was seen at least ten times. Its antigen is not identified. The clonotype comes from a woman between 35 and 50 years old with alopecia areata. Some clones in this sample may be carry-over from other donors' samples. This rearrangement joins TRBV7-9 to TRBJ2-2; D is perhaps TRBD2 (6 bases). Sequencing was performed on whole blood, taken in connection with sensitization to the hapten diphenylcyclopropenone (DPC). The CDR3 coding sequence is TGTGCCAGCAGCTTACGGGGACTTTCGAACACCGGGGAGCTGTTTTTT. It is translated as CASSLRGLSNTGELFF.